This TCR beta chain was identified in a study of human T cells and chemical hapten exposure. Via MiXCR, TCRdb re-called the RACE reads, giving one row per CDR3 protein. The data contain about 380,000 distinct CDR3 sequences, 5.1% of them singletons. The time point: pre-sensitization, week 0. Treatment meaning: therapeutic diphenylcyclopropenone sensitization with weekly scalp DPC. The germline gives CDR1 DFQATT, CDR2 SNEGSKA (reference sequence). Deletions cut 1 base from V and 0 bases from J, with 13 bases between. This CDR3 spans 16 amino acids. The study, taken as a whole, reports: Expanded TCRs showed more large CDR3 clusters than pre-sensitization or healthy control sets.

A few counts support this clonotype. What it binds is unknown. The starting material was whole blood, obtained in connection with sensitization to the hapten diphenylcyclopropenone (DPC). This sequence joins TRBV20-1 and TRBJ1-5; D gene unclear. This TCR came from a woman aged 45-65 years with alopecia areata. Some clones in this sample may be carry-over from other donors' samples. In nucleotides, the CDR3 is TGCAGTGCTAGAGCGGGGTGGCAGCTTAGCAATCAGCCCCAGCATTTT. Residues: CSARAGWQLSNQPQHF.